This is a list of T cell receptor beta chains from one sample in a study of blood T cells in healthy people across ages. MiXCR, run by TCRdb on the 5' RACE reads, gives a single entry per CDR3 protein. The sample shows fewer than 800,000 distinct CDR3 sequences, approximately 29% of them seen only once. Sequencing was performed on blood. The receptors shown here come from an elderly woman in good health. The conserved cysteine and the conserved F or W are not part of the CDR3 here.

J: TRBJ1-1
V: TRBV20-1
CDR3: SASVTGTGTEAF

J: TRBJ2-2
V: TRBV12-3/TRBV12-4
CDR3: ASSLQGETGELF

J: TRBJ2-3
V: TRBV9
CDR3: ASSVGERGSTDTQY

J: TRBJ1-2
V: TRBV2
CDR3: ASSEVGAATLYGYT

J: TRBJ2-3
V: TRBV7-2
CDR3: ASSLGLVGGEDTQY

J: TRBJ1-2
V: TRBV19
CDR3: ATHGQGKYGYT

J: TRBJ1-2
V: TRBV29-1
CDR3: SVEDSGGDYGYT

J: .
V: TRBV20-1
CDR3: SLLGGPYNEQY

J: TRBJ1-2
V: TRBV29-1
CDR3: AARDRGLAKGYT

J: TRBJ1-2
V: TRBV12-3/TRBV12-4
CDR3: ASSLQGASLDGYT

J: TRBJ1-2
V: TRBV25-1
CDR3: ASSEVSGYGYT

J: TRBJ2-3
V: TRBV6-6
CDR3: ASSYEENTQY

J: TRBJ1-6
V: TRBV27
CDR3: ASSFMDSPLH

J: TRBJ1-2
V: TRBV7-9
CDR3: ASSSNSRLTNYGYT

J: TRBJ1-2
V: TRBV6-5
CDR3: ASRGTGGADYGYT

J: TRBJ2-3
V: TRBV7-6
CDR3: ASSKRWGGADTQY

J: TRBJ2-1
V: TRBV11-2
CDR3: ASSLDRQSVSF

J: TRBJ2-3
V: TRBV18
CDR3: ASSPPSGGATDTQY

J: TRBJ1-2
V: TRBV20-1
CDR3: RSIGGQAFDYGYT